This T cell receptor beta chain comes out of a study of T-cell memory formation after mild COVID-19. This clonotype turned up a few times. Trimming left V 4 bases short and J 0 bases short, with 15 bases between. The germline V gene encodes CDR1 SEHNR and CDR2 FQNEAQ (reference sequence). The CDR3 is 16 residues long. In TCRdb, the 5' RACE reads were re-called with MiXCR into one record per CDR3 protein. The sample records under 450,000 distinct CDR3 sequences, 20% to 25% being singletons. This clonotype was obtained from a man aged 18 to 30 who had mild COVID-19 (a few samples of this study predate the infection). Cell type and time point are not known. V and J are TRBV7-9 and TRBJ1-1; possible D gene TRBD1, 6 bases. Sequences were obtained from PBMCs or a T cell subset sorted from them (not recorded which). The CDR3 here is CASSSKRTALNTEAFF. CDR3 DNA: TGTGCCAGCAGCTCGAAACGGACAGCTTTGAACACTGAAGCTTTCTTT.